This entry is about one T cell receptor (beta chain). No antigen is known for it. This record belongs to a study of response to subunit inactivated influenza vaccine. CDR3 length equals 11 residues. V lost 7 bases, J lost 5 bases, and 8 bases lay in between. TCRdb used MiXCR to reprocess the RT-PCR reads, holding one entry per CDR3 protein. The sample carries about 480,000 distinct CDR3 sequences, 10% to 15% recorded once. Points from the study as a whole: T cells newly recruited by each seasonal influenza vaccination are few, the authors suggested.

The chain links TRBV12-3 or TRBV12-4 to TRBJ1-2; D gene uncertain. This clonotype was obtained from a man aged 50-60 years who received an inactivated influenza vaccine. This specimen consisted of PBMCs from blood, obtained about 6 weeks after vaccination. The CDR3 bases are TGTGCCAGCACCACGGTGTATGGCTACACCTTC. As protein: CASTTVYGYTF.